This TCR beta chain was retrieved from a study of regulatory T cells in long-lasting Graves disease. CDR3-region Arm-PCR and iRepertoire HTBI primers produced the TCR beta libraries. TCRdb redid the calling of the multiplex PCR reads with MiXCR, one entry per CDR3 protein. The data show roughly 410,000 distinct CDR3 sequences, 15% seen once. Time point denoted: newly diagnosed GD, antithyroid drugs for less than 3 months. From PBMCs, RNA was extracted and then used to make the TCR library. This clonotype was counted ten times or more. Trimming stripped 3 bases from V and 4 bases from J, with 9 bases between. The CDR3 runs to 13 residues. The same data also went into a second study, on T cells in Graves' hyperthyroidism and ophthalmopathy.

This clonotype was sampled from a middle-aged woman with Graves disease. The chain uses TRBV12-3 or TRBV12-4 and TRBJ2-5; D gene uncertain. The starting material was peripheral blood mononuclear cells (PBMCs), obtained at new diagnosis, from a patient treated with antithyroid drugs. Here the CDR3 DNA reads TGTGCCAGCAGTTTCGGTCAGCCAGAGACCCAGTACTTC. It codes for CASSFGQPETQYF.